These 18 T cell receptor beta chains were all obtained from the same sample, sequenced in a study of blood T cell repertoires in COVID-19. The method was immunoSEQ multiplex PCR; TCRdb's version includes in-frame clones alone and lacks a portion of them. Of roughly 250,000 clones in the sample, 75% to 90% are singletons; the top ten hold approximately 4%. The sequenced sample consisted of peripheral blood. These receptors all stem from a woman aged 40-49 years with acute or convalescent COVID-19.

This sequence joins TRBV12-3 or TRBV12-4 and TRBJ1-2, with 7 bases fitting TRBD1. Germline trimming cut 6 bases from V and 7 bases from J; bases unmatched to any gene: 5. The CDR3 is 12 amino acids. This CDR3 is CASRFSGGGYTF. The CDR3 DNA follows: TGTGCCAGCAGATTCTCAGGGGGTGGCTACACCTTC.

This chain links TRBV5-1 with TRBJ2-3; 10 bases map to TRBD2. Germline V gives CDR1 SGHRS, CDR2 YFSETQ. The V gene end was trimmed by 2 bases and the J gene end by 2 bases; junction bases not matched to a gene: 2. The CDR3 consists of 15 residues. CDR3 coding DNA: TGCGCCAGCAGCTTTAGCGGGGGGAACACAGATACGCAGTATTTT. Protein sequence: CASSFSGGNTDTQYF.

This clone was observed a handful of times. The chain uses TRBV7-9 and TRBJ1-3, with D perhaps TRBD1 (5 bases). Germline CDR1 is SEHNR and CDR2 is FQNEAQ (reference sequence). The CDR3 is 15 amino acids. The ends were cut back, 5 bases at V and 2 bases at J, with 13 bases in the middle. CDR3 region: CASSQTGLTGNTIYF. The CDR3 bases are TGTGCCAGCAGCCAAACGGGACTTACTGGAAACACCATATATTTT.

The chain has TRBV19 and TRBJ1-2; weak D call: TRBD1 (6 bases). V lost 5 bases, J lost 8 bases, and 15 bases lay in between. From germline, CDR1 is LNHDA and CDR2 SQIVND (reference sequence). CDR3 length: 13 residues. CDR3 DNA sequence: TGTGCCAGTAGTCTCCCGGACAGACGGGGCTACACCTTC. Protein sequence: CASSLPDRRGYTF. The complete variable domain, with remaining parts taken from reference TRBV19 and TRBJ1-2, reads DGGITQSPKYLFRKEGQNVTLSCEQNLNHDAMYWYRQDPGQGLRLIYYSQIVNDFQKGDIAEGYSVSREKKESFPLTVTSAQKNPTAFYLCASSLPDRRGYTFGSGTRLTVV.

The V and J genes are TRBV10-3 and TRBJ1-1; 11 positions match TRBD1. Germline-derived CDR1 and CDR2 are ENHRY and SYGVKD. The trim removed 7 bases at V and 4 bases at J, leaving 2 bases unmatched. This CDR3 comprises 13 residues. The CDR3 region is CAITGTGGTEAFF. The CDR3, as DNA: TGTGCCATCACCGGGACAGGGGGCACTGAAGCTTTCTTT.

The table lists this clone with a count of one. V is TRBV24-1 and J is TRBJ2-3; tentative D call: TRBD2 (5 bases). CDR1 is KGHDR and CDR2 is SFDVKD in the germline V gene. Trimming stripped 3 bases from V and 4 bases from J, with 16 bases between. This CDR3 is built from 16 residues. CDR3 nucleotide sequence: TGTGCCACCAGTGATGCCGGGGTGAGCGCGGCAGATACGCAGTATTTT. Its protein is CATSDAGVSAADTQYF.

The chain links TRBV2 to TRBJ2-5; a possible D gene is TRBD2 (5 bases). The germline V and J ends were trimmed by 2 bases and 5 bases, with 15 bases remaining between them. The CDR3 covers 15 residues. Germline loops: CDR1 SNHLY, CDR2 FYNNEI. DNA of the CDR3: TGTGCCAGCAGTGAAACTAGTAGTATGGTGGAGACCCAGTACTTC. It yields the protein CASSETSSMVETQYF. The full variable domain, completed using reference TRBV2 and TRBJ2-5, is EPEVTQTPSHQVTQMGQEVILRCVPISNHLYFYWYRQILGQKVEFLVSFYNNEISEKSEIFDDQFSVERPDGSNFTLKIRSTKLEDSAMYFCASSETSSMVETQYFGPGTRLLVL.

The rearrangement links TRBV5-8 to TRBJ2-1, with TRBD2 as a possible D gene (5 bases). This CDR3 is 14 amino acids long. V was trimmed by 0 bases and J by 9 bases, leaving 13 bases between them. The V gene's germline CDR1 is SGHTS and CDR2 YDEGEE. CDR3 loop: CASSLARGPGEQFF. The DNA for the CDR3 is TGTGCCAGCAGCTTGGCACGAGGGCCAGGTGAGCAGTTCTTC.

The chain couples TRBV11-1 to TRBJ2-1, with 9 bases fitting TRBD2. CDR1 SGHAT and CDR2 FQDESV come from the germline V gene (reference sequence). The CDR3 is 15 amino acids. The ends lost 3 bases at V and 7 bases at J; junction bases unmatched: 7. As DNA, the CDR3 is TGTGCCAGCAGCTTTGGTGCCGCGGGAGGGAATGAGCAGTTCTTC. Protein product: CASSFGAAGGNEQFF.

The gene calls are TRBV12-3 or TRBV12-4 and TRBJ1-1, with TRBD1 as a possible D gene (6 bases). The CDR3 has 13 residues. V was pared by 4 bases and J by 7 bases, with 13 bases between. The CDR3: CASSSRRGGEAFF. The CDR3 nucleotides read TGTGCCAGCAGTTCCAGGAGGGGGGGTGAAGCTTTCTTT.

The chain couples TRBV5-6 to TRBJ2-4; D is uncertain. The CDR3 consists of 12 residues. V lost 1 base to trimming and J lost 4 bases, with 3 bases between them. The germline V gene has CDR1 SGHDT and CDR2 YYEEEE. CDR3 amino acids: CASSLYKNIQYF. The CDR3 DNA reads as TGTGCCAGCAGCTTGTATAAAAACATTCAGTACTTC.

This clone was recorded only once. The CDR3 DNA is TGTGCCAGCAGTGATTTGTTAGCGGGGGGGCCTGATCAAGAGACCCAGTACTTC. This encodes CASSDLLAGGPDQETQYF. This chain uses TRBV2 with TRBJ2-5; TRBD2 matches 11 bases. The V and J ends lost 3 bases and 2 bases, in that order; junction bases with no gene match: 11. The CDR3 covers 18 residues. Per germline, CDR1 SNHLY and CDR2 FYNNEI.

The chain couples TRBV27 to TRBJ1-3, with D uncertain. This CDR3 contains 14 residues. The V and J ends lost 2 bases and 3 bases respectively, with 8 bases between them. The germline V gene has CDR1 MNHEY and CDR2 SMNVEV (reference sequence). CDR3 DNA sequence: TGTGCCAGCAGTTTAACGGTCAATGGAAACACCATATATTTT. This sequence encodes CASSLTVNGNTIYF.

The gene calls are TRBV24-1 and TRBJ2-1; a weak D match, TRBD2 (5 bases). Germline V CDR1 and CDR2: KGHDR, SFDVKD. Trimming cost V 0 bases and J 6 bases, with 5 bases left between them. The CDR3 loop spans 13 amino acids. The CDR3 loop is CATSDLRGNEQFF. The CDR3 bases are TGTGCCACCAGTGATTTGCGGGGCAATGAGCAGTTCTTC.

V gene TRBV6-1 combines with J gene TRBJ1-2; tentative D call: TRBD1 (5 bases). Between the trimmed V and J ends, which lost 3 bases and 4 bases, there was a span of 6 bases. Germline CDR1 is MNHNS and CDR2 is SASEGT. CDR3 size: 12 residues. The CDR3 nucleotides are TGTGCCAGCAGTGACAGGGTCTATGGCTACACCTTC. Its protein is CASSDRVYGYTF.

The chain employs TRBV2 and TRBJ2-4, with D possibly TRBD2 on 5 matching bases. The CDR3 length is 14 residues. CDR1 is SNHLY, CDR2 FYNNEI, per germline. Trimming pared 10 bases from V and 4 bases from J, leaving 17 bases between. The CDR3 loop reads CATPLVGGKNIQYF. As DNA, the CDR3 is TGTGCCACCCCTCTGGTGGGCGGGAAAAACATTCAGTACTTC.

The chain links TRBV14 to TRBJ1-4; tentatively, D is TRBD1 (6 bases). The CDR3 contains 18 residues. V lost 2 bases and J 2 bases, leaving 18 bases between the germline ends. Germline V gene data show CDR1 as SGHDN and CDR2 as FVKESK. CDR3 loop: CASSQTSLTGWTNEKLFF. CDR3 bases: TGTGCCAGCAGCCAAACTTCGTTGACAGGTTGGACTAATGAAAAACTGTTTTTT.

The chain carries TRBV21-1 and TRBJ2-5; the D segment call TRBD1 is taken from the table without a DNA check. TRBV21-1 is termed a pseudogene. The CDR3 is 21 amino acids. The CDR3 nucleotides read TGTGCCAGCACCCCCCCCAGGGACAGGGGGCGTAAGAAAGTGTTCGGGGAGACCCAGTACTTC. Its protein product is CASTPPRDRGRKKVFGETQYF.